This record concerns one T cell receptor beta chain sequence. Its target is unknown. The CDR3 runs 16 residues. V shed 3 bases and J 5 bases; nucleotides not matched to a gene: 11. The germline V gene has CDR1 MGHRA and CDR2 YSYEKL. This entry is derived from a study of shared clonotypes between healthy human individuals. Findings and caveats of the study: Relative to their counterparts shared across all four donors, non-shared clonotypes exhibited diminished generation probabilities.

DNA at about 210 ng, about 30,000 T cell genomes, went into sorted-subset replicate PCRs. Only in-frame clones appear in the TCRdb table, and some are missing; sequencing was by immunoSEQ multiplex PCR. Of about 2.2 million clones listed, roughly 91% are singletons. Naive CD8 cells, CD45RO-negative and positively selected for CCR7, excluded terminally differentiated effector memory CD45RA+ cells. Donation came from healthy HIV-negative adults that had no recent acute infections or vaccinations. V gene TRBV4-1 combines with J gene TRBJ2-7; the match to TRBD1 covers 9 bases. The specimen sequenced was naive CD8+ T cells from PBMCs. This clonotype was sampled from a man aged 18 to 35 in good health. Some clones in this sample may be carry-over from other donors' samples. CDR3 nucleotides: TGCGCCAGCAGCCACCCCCGGACAGGGGCTAGGAACGAGCAGTACTTC. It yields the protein CASSHPRTGARNEQYF.